Detailed here is one T cell receptor beta chain. The junction differs from germline at one of its ends, possibly a read error. This record comes from a study of tumor-infiltrating lymphocytes in primary liver carcinoma. The CDR3 consists of 14 residues. Germline V gene lookup returns CDR1 SQVTM and CDR2 ANQGSEA. Joint extraction of RNA and DNA used roughly 20-32 mg of bulk tissue that was unsorted. Researchers generated TCR beta cDNA from approximately 500 ng of total RNA, relying on a constant-region primer. Slightly modified ARM-PCR served as the procedure for the TCR beta libraries. These libraries came from three rounds of nested multiplex PCR. The opening two PCR rounds, ten to eleven cycles each, paired TRBV1-TRBV30 forward primers with a C-beta reverse primer. Each CDR3 protein gets one entry after TCRdb re-called the multiplex PCR reads with MiXCR. The repertoire holds about 120,000 distinct CDR3 sequences, with roughly 70% as singletons.

The chain couples TRBV29-1 to TRBJ1-1, with a possible D match to TRBD1 (5 bases). This clonotype originated in a woman aged 55-75 years with primary liver carcinoma and hepatitis B virus infection. The sequenced sample consisted of tumor-adjacent normal liver tissue. The CDR3 DNA sequence: TGCAGCGTTGAAAAAGGGGCAGGGCGCACTGAAGCTTACTTT. Its translation is CSVEKGAGRTEAYF.